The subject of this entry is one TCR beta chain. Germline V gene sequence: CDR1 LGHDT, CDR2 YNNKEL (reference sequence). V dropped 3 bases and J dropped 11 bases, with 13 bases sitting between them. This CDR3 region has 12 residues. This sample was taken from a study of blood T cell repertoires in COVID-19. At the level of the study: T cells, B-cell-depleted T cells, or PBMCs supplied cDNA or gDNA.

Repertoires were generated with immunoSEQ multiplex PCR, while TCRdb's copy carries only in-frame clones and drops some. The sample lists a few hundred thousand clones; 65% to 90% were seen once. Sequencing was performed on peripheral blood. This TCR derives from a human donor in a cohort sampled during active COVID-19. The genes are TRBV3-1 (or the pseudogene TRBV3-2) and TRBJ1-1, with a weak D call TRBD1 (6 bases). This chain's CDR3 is CASSQKGGSAFF. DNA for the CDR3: TGTGCCAGCAGCCAGAAAGGGGGTAGTGCTTTCTTT.